These T cell receptor beta chains were read from a single sample in a study of OX40 agonist ivuxolimab in advanced cancers. Data came from immunoSEQ multiplex PCR; TCRdb stores just in-frame clones and leaves some out. The sample yields under 40,000 clones, around 84% seen once. The input for sequencing was CD4+ or CD8+ T cells sorted from blood, taken in a trial of the OX40 agonist ivuxolimab. The origin of the receptors is an adult with an advanced solid tumor such as melanoma, head and neck, liver or kidney cancer. Each CDR3 is given with its conserved first and last residue. Fields, in order: V gene, clone size, J gene, D gene, CDR3 protein, CDR3 DNA. D genes are given only for firm matches. Only some rows state a clone size, as once, few, many or a class for expanded clones.

>TRBV5-6|.|TRBJ2-7|TRBD1
CASSFRDRVGEQYF
TGTGCCAGCAGCTTCCGGGACAGGGTAGGCGAGCAGTACTTC
>TRBV7-2|.|TRBJ2-7|.
CASRQRTGSFYSYEQYF
TGTGCCAGCAGACAGCGTACCGGATCCTTTTACTCCTACGAGCAGTACTTC
>TRBV10-3|few|TRBJ2-7|TRBD2
CAISLAGESEQYF
TGTGCCATCAGCCTAGCGGGGGAAAGCGAGCAGTACTTC
>TRBV11-2|.|TRBJ2-7|TRBD2
CASSFEAGGVNEQYF
TGTGCCAGCAGCTTCGAAGCGGGGGGGGTAAACGAGCAGTACTTC
>TRBV30|.|TRBJ1-5|.
CAWSVGLNQPQHF
TGTGCCTGGAGTGTAGGATTAAATCAGCCCCAGCATTTT
>TRBV2|.|TRBJ1-4|.
CASSLTTVLEKLFF
TGTGCCAGCAGTTTGACGACTGTTTTGGAAAAACTGTTTTTT
>TRBV28|.|TRBJ1-5|.
CASRNLYSNQPQHF
TGTGCCAGCCGGAATCTTTATAGCAATCAGCCCCAGCATTTT
>TRBV6-1|.|TRBJ2-5|TRBD2
CASSESGGGTQYF
TGTGCCAGCAGTGAGAGCGGGGGGGGGACCCAGTACTTC
>TRBV5-4|.|TRBJ2-5|.
CASSLEASGAQYF
TGTGCCAGCAGCTTGGAAGCCTCAGGGGCCCAGTACTTC
>TRBV28|.|TRBJ1-1|.
CATLGRGNLMNTEAFF
TGTGCCACCCTCGGCAGGGGTAACCTCATGAACACTGAAGCTTTCTTT
>TRBV6-6|.|TRBJ2-7|.
CASRSTTREQYF
TGTGCCAGCAGATCCACTACTCGGGAGCAGTACTTC
>TRBV7-8|.|TRBJ2-1|TRBD2
CASSHSGGSYNEQFF
TGTGCCAGCAGCCATAGCGGGGGGTCCTACAATGAGCAGTTCTTC
>TRBV5-5|.|TRBJ2-7|.
CASSLVQAGHEQYF
TGTGCCAGCAGCTTAGTTCAGGCAGGTCACGAGCAGTACTTC
>TRBV18|.|TRBJ1-1|.
CASSPVPGGGSEAFF
TGTGCCAGCTCACCCGTTCCCGGGGGTGGTTCTGAAGCTTTCTTT
>TRBV2|.|TRBJ2-3|.
CASSGGKDTQYF
TGTGCCAGCAGTGGAGGGAAAGATACGCAGTATTTT
>TRBV28|.|TRBJ1-3|.
CASSSPLTGTRGTIYF
TGTGCCAGCAGTTCGCCTCTTACAGGGACGAGGGGCACCATATATTTT
>TRBV2|.|TRBJ2-3|TRBD2
CASMGSGGDTQYF
TGTGCCAGCATGGGTAGCGGGGGGGATACGCAGTATTTT
>TRBV19|.|TRBJ1-2|.
CASSIETAISGYTF
TGTGCCAGTAGTATCGAGACCGCCATTTCGGGCTACACCTTC
>TRBV6-1|.|TRBJ2-5|.
CASMERGGLETQYF
TGTGCCAGCATGGAAAGGGGGGGCTTGGAGACCCAGTACTTC
>TRBV12-5|.|TRBJ2-4|TRBD1
CASGLATQGDLAKNIQYF
TGTGCTAGTGGTTTGGCCACCCAGGGGGACCTAGCCAAAAACATTCAGTACTTC
>TRBV19|.|TRBJ1-6|.
CASSIDTDSPLHF
TGTGCCAGTAGTATAGACACAGACTCACCCCTCCACTTT
>TRBV18|.|TRBJ1-1|.
CASSPVATEAFF
TGTGCCAGCTCACCAGTAGCTACTGAAGCTTTCTTT
>TRBV4-1|.|TRBJ2-5|TRBD2
CASSQWGLAAQETQYF
TGCGCCAGCAGCCAATGGGGACTAGCAGCCCAAGAGACCCAGTACTTC
>TRBV5-1|medium-sized|TRBJ2-7|.
CASSDGLGTSYEQYF
TGCGCCAGCAGCGACGGGCTGGGAACCTCCTACGAGCAGTACTTC
>TRBV4-1|few|TRBJ1-1|.
CASSQGGTWDTEAFF
TGCGCCAGCAGCCAAGGAGGGACTTGGGACACTGAAGCTTTCTTT
>TRBV5-6|.|TRBJ1-1|.
CASSFWRGDTEAFF
TGTGCCAGCAGCTTCTGGAGGGGAGATACTGAAGCTTTCTTT
>TRBV27|.|TRBJ1-5|.
CASSPYGGNQPQHF
TGTGCCAGCAGCCCGTATGGGGGGAATCAGCCCCAGCATTTT
>TRBV27|.|TRBJ1-3|TRBD1
CASKLDRGPGNTIYF
TGTGCCAGCAAGCTGGACAGGGGGCCTGGAAACACCATATATTTT
>TRBV2|.|TRBJ1-5|.
CASSEERLLGGQPQHF
TGTGCCAGCAGTGAGGAACGACTGCTTGGGGGTCAGCCCCAGCATTTT
>TRBV4-1|.|TRBJ2-2|TRBD1
CASSQAPGTANTGELFF
TGCGCCAGCAGCCAGGCACCAGGGACAGCGAACACCGGGGAGCTGTTTTTT
>TRBV9|.|TRBJ2-5|.
CASSVGGTRQETQYF
TGTGCCAGCAGCGTAGGGGGTACTAGACAGGAGACCCAGTACTTC
>TRBV4-1|.|TRBJ2-1|TRBD1
CASSQDRQGGYNEQFF
TGCGCCAGCAGCCAAGATCGACAGGGTGGCTACAATGAGCAGTTCTTC
>TRBV6-4|.|TRBJ2-1|.
CATSLDSSYNEQFF
TGTGCCACCTCCCTGGATAGCTCCTACAATGAGCAGTTCTTC
>TRBV28|.|TRBJ1-2|TRBD1
CASSPWGRGIESYGYTF
TGTGCCAGCAGTCCTTGGGGCAGGGGGATCGAGAGCTATGGCTACACCTTC
>TRBV6-1|.|TRBJ1-3|.
CASSALYSGNTIYF
TGTGCCAGCAGTGCGCTCTACTCTGGAAACACCATATATTTT
>TRBV5-1|once|TRBJ1-1|.
CASSAGGNTEAFF
TGCGCCAGCAGCGCGGGGGGCAACACTGAAGCTTTCTTT
>TRBV5-1|.|TRBJ1-6|TRBD1
CASSLGRTGGGNSPLHF
TGCGCCAGCAGCTTGGGCCGGACAGGGGGCGGTAATTCACCCCTCCACTTT
>TRBV15|.|TRBJ1-1|.
CATFRRNTEAFF
TGTGCCACTTTTCGGAGAAACACTGAAGCTTTCTTT
>TRBV27|.|TRBJ2-5|.
CASSFPGKTQYF
TGTGCCAGCAGTTTTCCTGGGAAGACCCAGTACTTC
>TRBV10-2|.|TRBJ1-4|TRBD1
CASRGQGENEKLFF
TGCGCCAGCAGGGGACAGGGCGAAAATGAAAAACTGTTTTTT
>TRBV15|.|TRBJ2-1|.
CATLEPSANEQFF
TGTGCCACCCTCGAGCCTAGTGCCAATGAGCAGTTCTTC
>TRBV7-9|.|TRBJ2-1|TRBD2
CASSLGLAGGWFF
TGTGCCAGCAGCTTAGGACTAGCGGGAGGATGGTTCTTC
>TRBV7-3|.|TRBJ2-1|.
CASSYLTHEQFF
TGTGCCAGCAGCTACCTTACTCACGAGCAGTTCTTC
>TRBV5-1|medium-sized|TRBJ1-2|.
CASSPAGQGTGYTF
TGCGCCAGCAGCCCGGCGGGTCAGGGAACGGGCTACACCTTC
>TRBV19|few|TRBJ1-6|TRBD1
CASSKGDSLPLHF
TGTGCCAGTAGTAAGGGGGACAGCTTACCCCTCCACTTT
>TRBV11-2|.|TRBJ2-5|.
CAALAAQETQYF
TGTGCCGCCCTCGCAGCGCAAGAGACCCAGTACTTC
>TRBV11-3|few|TRBJ1-5|.
CARSLRTEVNQPQHF
TGTGCCCGCTCTCTTAGGACGGAGGTGAATCAGCCCCAGCATTTT
>TRBV5-1|.|TRBJ2-1|.
CASSLTQDRYNEQFF
TGCGCCAGCAGCTTAACCCAGGACCGTTACAATGAGCAGTTCTTC
>TRBV11-2|.|TRBJ2-2|TRBD2
CASSISGRAFTGELFF
TGTGCCAGCAGTATTAGCGGGAGGGCCTTCACCGGGGAGCTGTTTTTT